The rows below give T cell receptor beta chains drawn from one sample of a study of cytomegalovirus exposure and HLA in healthy donors. The data were produced by immunoSEQ multiplex PCR, yet TCRdb's version contains in-frame clones alone and is incomplete. Of 150,000 or so clones listed, approximately 80% are singletons. Sequencing used PBMCs. The origin of the receptors is a woman in her fifties or sixties in good health and CMV-seropositive. CDR3s include the opening cysteine and the closing phenylalanine or tryptophan. The order of the fields is CDR3 protein, CDR3 DNA, D gene, clone size, J gene, V gene. The D gene is left open where the match is weak. The size field is filled for only some rows; it gives once, few, many or a size class.

CDR3: CAGTSGAYNEQFF
DNA: TGTGCCGGGACTAGCGGGGCCTACAATGAGCAGTTCTTC
D: TRBD2
size: NA
J: TRBJ2-1
V: TRBV2

CDR3: CASSISRPDEQFF
DNA: TGTGCCAGTAGTATATCCAGGCCGGATGAGCAGTTCTTC
D: NA
size: NA
J: TRBJ2-1
V: TRBV19

CDR3: CATSTTSGRRGETQYF
DNA: TGTGCCACCAGCACGACTAGCGGGAGGCGAGGGGAGACCCAGTACTTC
D: TRBD2
size: NA
J: TRBJ2-5
V: TRBV15

CDR3: CAWSPKGLAGGVRNF
DNA: TGTGCCTGGAGCCCTAAGGGACTAGCGGGGGGTGTAAGGAACTTC
D: TRBD2
size: NA
J: TRBJ2-4
V: TRBV30

CDR3: CASSPTRGKNEQFF
DNA: TGCGCCAGCAGCCCCACCCGGGGTAAGAATGAGCAGTTCTTC
D: NA
size: NA
J: TRBJ2-1
V: TRBV5-1

CDR3: CASSKGSGGYGYTF
DNA: TGTGCCAGCAGCAAAGGGTCGGGGGGGTATGGCTACACCTTC
D: NA
size: NA
J: TRBJ1-2
V: TRBV21-1

CDR3: CASSLGEGQAVYGYTF
DNA: TGCGCCAGCAGCTTGGGGGAGGGACAGGCCGTCTATGGCTACACCTTC
D: TRBD1
size: NA
J: TRBJ1-2
V: TRBV5-1

CDR3: CASSIRQGAHNEQFF
DNA: TGTGCCAGTAGTATAAGACAGGGGGCCCACAATGAGCAGTTCTTC
D: TRBD1
size: few
J: TRBJ2-1
V: TRBV19

CDR3: CSAIIAREQFF
DNA: TGCAGTGCTATAATTGCCAGGGAGCAGTTCTTC
D: NA
size: few
J: TRBJ2-1
V: TRBV20-1

CDR3: CASSRDRTETQYF
DNA: TGCGCCAGCAGCCGCGACAGGACGGAGACCCAGTACTTC
D: NA
size: NA
J: TRBJ2-5
V: TRBV4-3

CDR3: CASSQGDRAYYEQYF
DNA: TGTGCCAGCAGCCAAGGGGACAGGGCGTACTACGAGCAGTACTTC
D: TRBD1
size: NA
J: TRBJ2-7
V: TRBV4-2

CDR3: CASSLGAGGVEQFF
DNA: TGTGCCAGCAGCTTAGGAGCGGGAGGGGTTGAGCAGTTCTTC
D: TRBD2
size: few
J: TRBJ2-1
V: TRBV11-2

CDR3: CASSLGGSGTADTQYF
DNA: TGTGCCAGCAGCTTAGGAGGGAGTGGGACTGCAGATACGCAGTATTTT
D: NA
size: NA
J: TRBJ2-3
V: TRBV7-3

CDR3: CASSRQGSRSGANVLTF
DNA: TGTGCCAGCAGCCGGCAGGGAAGCCGTTCTGGGGCCAACGTCCTGACTTTC
D: NA
size: NA
J: TRBJ2-6
V: TRBV9

CDR3: CASSPSRARGNTIYF
DNA: TGTGCCAGCAGCCCCTCCAGGGCGCGCGGAAACACCATATATTTT
D: NA
size: few
J: TRBJ1-3
V: TRBV5-6

CDR3: CASSLSLAKNTQYF
DNA: TGTGCCAGCAGTTTAAGCCTAGCAAAGAATACGCAGTATTTT
D: NA
size: NA
J: TRBJ2-3
V: TRBV27

CDR3: CASSWPGQGLDTQYF
DNA: TGTGCCAGCAGCTGGCCGGGACAGGGGCTAGATACGCAGTATTTT
D: TRBD1
size: NA
J: TRBJ2-3
V: TRBV7-2

CDR3: CASSLEAGGNTEAFF
DNA: TGCGCCAGCAGCTTGGAGGCAGGGGGGAACACTGAAGCTTTCTTT
D: TRBD1
size: NA
J: TRBJ1-1
V: TRBV5-1

CDR3: CASTAEGKWTEAFF
DNA: TGTGCCAGCACCGCTGAGGGAAAGTGGACTGAAGCTTTCTTT
D: NA
size: once
J: TRBJ1-1
V: TRBV27

CDR3: CASSSTRRWGSYEQYF
DNA: TGTGCCAGCAGTTCAACTAGGAGGTGGGGCTCCTACGAGCAGTACTTC
D: NA
size: NA
J: TRBJ2-7
V: TRBV6-6

CDR3: CASSYSTGLRSYEQYF
DNA: TGTGCCAGCAGTTACTCGACAGGCCTTCGCTCCTACGAGCAGTACTTC
D: NA
size: few
J: TRBJ2-7
V: TRBV6-5

CDR3: CASSQIHRQRPTEAFF
DNA: TGTGCCAGCAGTCAAATCCATCGACAGAGGCCCACTGAAGCTTTCTTT
D: NA
size: NA
J: TRBJ1-1
V: TRBV27